This T cell receptor beta chain was sequenced during a study of spatial heterogeneity in lung cancer. Overall study context: PBMC samples from follow-up, when available, were sequenced at a median of approximately 24 months post-resection.

CDR1 MDHEN and CDR2 SYDVKM come from the germline V gene. The CDR3 covers 15 residues. The V end was cut by 6 bases, the J end by 4 bases, with 15 bases between. Noted time point: blood at routine non-recurrence follow-up after resection. The study sequenced unsorted whole RNA from tumor, nontumor lung or frozen PBMC. This clonotype was counted at least ten times. Every molecule of TCR cDNA had its own unique molecular identifier. Via MiXCR, TCRdb re-called the 5' RACE reads, giving one row per CDR3 protein. Seen here are around 120,000 distinct CDR3 sequences, less than 15% observed once, and the top ten hold 16%.

This TCR was recovered from a male donor with early-stage non-small cell lung cancer. The rearrangement links TRBV28 to TRBJ2-2, with D hard to call. The sequencing used PBMCs, collected at follow-up. As DNA, the CDR3 is TGTGCCAGCAGCTTAAGATGGAGTGGCACCGGGGAGCTGTTTTTT. Its protein is CASSLRWSGTGELFF.